This record concerns one T cell receptor beta chain sequence. The protocol was immunoSEQ multiplex PCR, while the TCRdb copy is restricted to in-frame clones and leaves out a portion. Among about 75,000 clones listed, about 90% were seen once. The entry originates in a study of blood T cell repertoires in COVID-19. Background on the study: There were acute and convalescent COVID-19 samples, and they came from the United States, Italy and Spain.

The sequence was collected from a human donor in a cohort sampled during active COVID-19. Input material: peripheral blood.

CDR3 loop: CASSSELAGEQFF. CDR3 bases: TGCGCCAGCAGCTCCGAACTAGCAGGCGAGCAGTTCTTC. V is TRBV5-1 and J is TRBJ2-1, with D perhaps matching TRBD2 (6 bases). Trimming pared 3 bases from V and 10 bases from J, leaving 14 bases between. CDR3 length: 13 amino acids. Looked up from germline, CDR1 is SGHRS and CDR2 is YFSETQ.